Listed below are T cell receptor beta chains from one sample, sequenced in a study of blood T cells in healthy people across ages. TCRdb called the 5' RACE reads again in MiXCR, with one record for every CDR3 protein. The table records 1.6 million or so distinct CDR3 sequences, almost 35% of them present only once. The sample comprised blood. The source is a woman aged 25 to 39 in good health. Each CDR3 is given with its conserved first and last residue. D genes are given only for firm matches.

d_call	v_call	j_call	cdr3_aa
TRBD1	TRBV7-9	TRBJ1-4	CATRDSQEKLFF
.	TRBV6-5	TRBJ2-2	CASSNDPAENTGELFF
TRBD1	TRBV12-3/TRBV12-4	TRBJ2-4	CASSIGQGRTKNIQYF
TRBD2	TRBV7-9	TRBJ2-1	CASESSGEVMRNEQFF
TRBD1	TRBV4-1	TRBJ1-2	CASSQVQEGAYGYTF
.	TRBV27	TRBJ2-6	CASSVGRSGANVLTF
TRBD1	TRBV5-1	TRBJ2-5	CASSYGTGNQETQYF
.	TRBV28	TRBJ1-5	CASSLGGDGYYQPQHF
TRBD2	TRBV6-4	TRBJ2-1	CASSPISGAHYERFF
.	TRBV21-1	TRBJ1-4	CAGSVRASEKLFF
.	TRBV3-1	TRBJ1-2	CASSRRDTGNYGYTF
.	TRBV7-8	TRBJ1-6	CASSLAPGTNPSPLHF
TRBD1	TRBV6-1	TRBJ1-1	CASNLDRGRTEAFF
.	TRBV7-2	TRBJ2-2	CASSVYGTPSGELFF
TRBD2	TRBV27	TRBJ2-5	CASSPSGSGIPRAAQYF
.	TRBV6-5	TRBJ1-5	CASSYSYLNSNQPQHF
.	TRBV7-2	TRBJ1-5	CASRGDAGNQPQHF
.	TRBV9	TRBJ1-2	CASSPAGGWDYTF
TRBD1	TRBV2	TRBJ1-5	CASIPDRANQPQHF
.	TRBV5-1	TRBJ1-2	CASSSQGTSGGYTF
TRBD2	TRBV12-3/TRBV12-4	TRBJ2-1	CARSLAGGANEQFF
TRBD2	TRBV7-6	TRBJ2-3	CASSNKPNTSGSTDTQYF
TRBD1	TRBV20-1	TRBJ1-5	CSARPLDRGLSNQPQHF
.	TRBV29-1	TRBJ1-2	CSVAGELSGYTF
.	TRBV5-5	TRBJ2-1	CASSHDRDTNNEQFF
TRBD2	TRBV28	TRBJ2-1	CASSLRRIAGDEQFF
TRBD2	TRBV28	TRBJ2-7	CASTPGGSAYEQYF
.	TRBV20-1	TRBJ2-3	CSAQGLGWTDTQYF
TRBD1	TRBV7-6	TRBJ2-7	CASSYLTGDRGAYEQYF
.	TRBV20-1	TRBJ2-5	CSARNGEETQYF
TRBD2	TRBV7-6	TRBJ2-3	CASSSVLAGGGDTQYF
.	TRBV12-3/TRBV12-4	TRBJ1-2	CASSPQGIGNYGYTF
TRBD2	TRBV10-3	TRBJ2-7	CAIRVPSGGDEQYF
.	TRBV7-7	TRBJ2-7	CASSLDSEDEQYF
TRBD1	TRBV4-1	TRBJ2-7	CASSQYPGTASSSYEQYF
.	TRBV4-2	TRBJ2-3	CASSQDWALRTDTQYF
.	TRBV29-1	TRBJ2-7	CSLRVRAGGEYF
TRBD1	TRBV7-2	TRBJ2-7	CASSSGGAEYEQYF
.	TRBV20-1	TRBJ2-1	CSARGRGERRSYGEQFF
TRBD1	TRBV7-2	TRBJ2-3	CDSSLQSGTDPQYF
.	TRBV27	TRBJ1-5	CASSWVGQPQHF
.	TRBV4-1	TRBJ2-4	CASSQRHGGINIQYF
.	TRBV2	TRBJ1-1	CASSEERVLWAFF
.	TRBV20-1	TRBJ2-1	CSARDLRGINEQFF
TRBD1	TRBV29-1	TRBJ2-3	CSVGDREGTDTQYF
TRBD1	TRBV20-1	TRBJ1-4	CSARDGQATNEKLFF
.	TRBV27	TRBJ1-2	CASRGARWANYGYTF
.	TRBV20-1	TRBJ2-2	CSASVIGRRELFF
TRBD2	TRBV29-1	TRBJ2-7	CSASSGLASETRYF
.	TRBV7-2	TRBJ2-5	CASSSGWSQETQYF
TRBD1	TRBV3-1	TRBJ1-2	CASSRQLGQGDGYTF
.	TRBV5-5	TRBJ1-2	CASSLGQAFGYTF